Described below is a single T cell receptor (beta chain) sequence and its context. Germline CDR1 SGHNT, CDR2 YENEEA. There are 13 residues in the CDR3. Deletions cut 5 bases from V and 1 base from J, with 8 bases between. Repertoires were generated with immunoSEQ multiplex PCR, while TCRdb's copy carries only in-frame clones and drops some. The repertoire has about 44,000 clones, around 87% of them found once; the top ten carry about 10%. The data derive from a study of control samples from healthy donors and cancer patients. This sequence originates from a woman aged 55-70 years with lung cancer. The chain uses TRBV11-3 and TRBJ1-1; no clear D. Specimen: PBMCs. The CDR3: CASSKHANTEAFF. In nucleotides, the CDR3 is TGTGCCAGCAGCAAGCACGCGAACACTGAAGCTTTCTTT.